This T cell receptor beta chain was sequenced during a study of blood T cell repertoires in COVID-19. Across the study: Acute and convalescent COVID-19 specimens originated in the United States, Italy and Spain. T cells, B-cell-depleted T cells, or PBMCs provided the cDNA or gDNA that served as material.

Germline V gene lookup returns CDR1 SGHNT and CDR2 YENEEA. This CDR3 is built from 16 residues. Trimming cost V 0 bases and J 5 bases; bases outside gene matches: 9. Sequencing was performed with immunoSEQ multiplex PCR; in TCRdb, only in-frame clones are kept and a portion is missing. The sample contains 110,000 or so clones, around 77% of which appear only once. The sequencing sample was made of peripheral blood. This receptor was obtained from a human donor in a cohort sampled during active COVID-19. V usage is TRBV11-3 and J usage is TRBJ2-7; TRBD1 matches 8 bases. Here the CDR3 DNA reads TGTGCCAGCAGCTTAGATCTCCCAGGGGGCCTGGACGAGCAGTACTTC. Translating gives CASSLDLPGGLDEQYF. The full variable domain, completed using reference TRBV11-3 and TRBJ2-7, is EAGVVQSPRYKIIEKKQPVAFWCNPISGHNTLYWYLQNLGQGPELLIRYENEEAVDDSQLPKDRFSAERLKGVDSTLKIQPAELGDSAVYLCASSLDLPGGLDEQYFGPGTRLTVT.